The 16 T cell receptor beta chains below were found in one sample sequenced in a study of CD8 T cells in ankylosing spondylitis. TCRdb itself ran the 5' RACE reads through MiXCR, one entry per CDR3 protein. The data show 210,000 or so distinct CDR3 sequences, over 7% seen once. The sample was blood, either unsorted or a sorted T cell fraction (not recorded which). These receptors came from a female donor with ankylosing spondylitis or in good health (not recorded which).

Many counts were recorded for this clonotype. The rearrangement joins TRBV11-2 to TRBJ1-1; TRBD1 matches 8 bases. The length of the CDR3 is 15 residues. The germline V gene encodes CDR1 SGHAT and CDR2 FQNNGV. After removal of 1 base from V and 2 bases from J, the junction contained 3 bases not matched to a gene. CDR3 DNA sequence: TGTGCCAGCAGCTTAGGACCAGGGGGCAACACTGAAGCTTTCTTT. It translates to CASSLGPGGNTEAFF.

This clonotype was seen at least ten times. This sequence joins TRBV25-1 and TRBJ2-5, with TRBD2 identical over 10 bases. Trimming took 3 bases from V and 0 from J; bases not matched to a gene: 7. This CDR3 spans 17 amino acids. CDR1 is MGHDK and CDR2 is SYGVNS in the germline V gene. The CDR3 loop reads CASSEFLGLADQETQYF. The CDR3 DNA reads TGTGCCAGCAGTGAGTTCCTCGGACTAGCGGACCAAGAGACCCAGTACTTC.

This clonotype has a count of ten or more. The rearrangement uses TRBV6-1 and TRBJ2-7; TRBD2 matches at 11 bases. The J segment lost 4 bases and the V segment lost 8 bases, leaving 4 bases of the junction unmatched. In germline, CDR1 is MNHNS, CDR2 SASEGT. The CDR3 covers 13 residues. CDR3 coding DNA: TGTGCCAGCTTAGCGGGAGGGACGTACGAGCAGTACTTC. Its translation is CASLAGGTYEQYF.

At least ten counts were recorded for this clonotype. The chain couples TRBV7-2 to TRBJ2-7; 8 nucleotides align to TRBD1. The CDR3 is 12 residues long. V trimming: 5 bases; J trimming: 6 bases; junction bases outside the gene matches: 3. Germline CDR1 is SGHTA and CDR2 is FQGNSA. The CDR3 here is CASSRGQGEQYF. CDR3 bases: TGTGCCAGCAGCCGAGGACAGGGCGAGCAGTACTTC.

This clonotype occurred a few times. The chain recombines TRBV6-5 with TRBJ1-1; D not certain. V dropped 0 bases and J dropped 0 bases, with 8 bases sitting between them. Per the germline V gene, CDR1 is MNHEY and CDR2 is SVGAGI. The CDR3 is 15 amino acids. This chain's CDR3 is CASSYSKYMNTEAFF. In DNA, the CDR3 is TGTGCCAGCAGTTACTCGAAATACATGAACACTGAAGCTTTCTTT.

Many counts were recorded for this clonotype. The chain carries TRBV15 and TRBJ1-1; D unresolved. Trimming shortened V by 4 bases and J by 3 bases, and 15 bases separated the two germline ends. The CDR3 runs 15 residues. Germline V gene sequence: CDR1 LNHNV, CDR2 YYDKDF (reference sequence). This chain's CDR3 is CATSNMPRQDTEAFF. CDR3 sequence (DNA): TGTGCCACCAGCAACATGCCCAGACAAGACACTGAAGCTTTCTTT.

For this clonotype: This may be a read error, as it is one base from a much larger clone. The chain is built from TRBV14 and TRBJ2-7; D is uncertain. This CDR3 region has 14 residues. The germline V gene encodes CDR1 SGHDN and CDR2 FVKESK. Trimming stripped 4 bases from V and 6 bases from J, with 16 bases between. The CDR3 reads CASSRRPVPFEQYF. The CDR3 nucleotides read TGTGCCAGCAGCCGGCGACCGGTTCCTTTCGAGCAGTACTTC.

This clonotype was counted ten times or more. The chain employs TRBV28 and TRBJ2-7; D gene uncertain. The V gene lost 2 bases and the J gene lost 3 bases, with 14 bases spanning the gap. Germline V gene data show CDR1 as MDHEN and CDR2 as SYDVKM. The CDR3 totals 15 residues. CDR3 sequence: CASSLRNGPSYEQYF. The DNA of the CDR3 is TGTGCCAGCAGTTTAAGGAACGGACCGAGCTACGAGCAGTACTTC.

The sample holds a few counts of this clonotype. The V gene is TRBV7-2, the J gene TRBJ2-7, with 8 bases identical to TRBD2. The CDR3 runs to 15 residues. Losses at the gene ends were 3 bases for V and 6 bases for J; bases not matched to a gene: 10. Per germline, CDR1 SGHTA and CDR2 FQGNSA. This chain's CDR3 is CASSFRGVSGSEQYF. In DNA form, the CDR3 reads TGTGCCAGCAGCTTTCGGGGGGTGAGCGGGAGCGAGCAGTACTTC.

This clonotype was recorded a few times. V is TRBV18 and J is TRBJ2-7; perhaps TRBD1 as D (7 bases). CDR3 length: 16 residues. V was pared by 4 bases and J by 4 bases, with 20 bases between. Germline V lookup: CDR1 KGHSH, CDR2 LQKENI. The DNA for the CDR3 is TGTGCCAGCTCACGGGCCCAGGGGGGCATTTCTTACGAGCAGTACTTC. Translated, it gives CASSRAQGGISYEQYF.

This clonotype was seen at least ten times. The chain joins TRBV15 to TRBJ2-5, with D unclear. V was clipped by 1 base and J by 5 bases, with 14 bases between them. The CDR3 runs to 15 residues. From germline, CDR1 is LNHNV and CDR2 YYDKDF (reference sequence). CDR3 in amino acids: CATSRGDPSQETQYF. CDR3 DNA sequence: TGTGCCACCAGCAGAGGAGACCCCTCCCAGGAGACCCAGTACTTC.

This clonotype has ten or more counts. The chain couples TRBV20-1 to TRBJ2-6; D is ambiguous. CDR1 is DFQATT, CDR2 SNEGSKA, per germline (reference sequence). Between the trimmed V and J ends, which lost 3 bases and 0 bases, there was a span of 12 bases. This CDR3 comprises 16 residues. The CDR3: CSASPGRPSGANVLTF. The CDR3 DNA sequence: TGCAGTGCTAGTCCCGGACGGCCCTCTGGGGCCAACGTCCTGACTTTC.

The sample holds many counts of this clonotype. The chain employs TRBV6-1 and TRBJ1-6, with a weak D call TRBD1 (5 bases). There are 14 residues in the CDR3. Germline CDR1 reads MNHNS; CDR2 reads SASEGT. The V gene lost 7 bases and the J gene lost 7 bases, with 14 bases spanning the gap. The DNA for the CDR3 is TGTGCCAGCAACGCCAGGGCAGGAAATTCACCCCTCCACTTT. It yields the protein CASNARAGNSPLHF.

The table lists this clonotype with many counts. The rearrangement uses TRBV6-6 and TRBJ2-1; 10 positions match TRBD2. CDR1 is MNHNY and CDR2 is SVGAGI in the germline V gene (reference sequence). The V gene end was trimmed by 6 bases and the J gene end by 4 bases; junction bases not matched to a gene: 6. The CDR3 is made up of 15 amino acids. DNA for the CDR3: TGTGCCAGCAGACCCGTAGCGGGAGGTTACAATGAGCAGTTCTTC. It codes for CASRPVAGGYNEQFF.

This clonotype was detected only a few times. The J gene is TRBJ2-7, the V gene TRBV12-3 or TRBV12-4; D might be TRBD2 (5 bases). This CDR3 spans 13 amino acids. Trimming removed 7 bases from V and 7 bases from J, with 17 bases in between. In DNA, the CDR3 is TGTGCCAGCACCGCCGGGATCGGGCCTGAGCAGTACTTC. This gives the protein CASTAGIGPEQYF.

This clonotype has just a few counts. This chain links TRBV5-6 with TRBJ2-6; D is unclear. V dropped 0 bases and J dropped 0 bases, with 7 bases sitting between them. This CDR3 contains 16 residues. Germline values: CDR1 SGHDT, CDR2 YYEEEE. This chain's CDR3 is CASSLGSTSGANVLTF. CDR3 sequence (DNA): TGTGCCAGCAGCTTGGGGTCGACCTCTGGGGCCAACGTCCTGACTTTC.